Following are 12 T cell receptor beta chains from one sample sequenced in a study of Ad26.COV2.S vaccination and SARS-CoV-2 variants. Libraries were prepared by immunoSEQ multiplex PCR; TCRdb keeps only in-frame clonotypes and omits some of them. The sample holds 300,000 to 350,000 clones, about 86% seen once. Treatment of the sample: roughly 18 received Ad26.COV2.S at low or high dose, single or two shots; about 5 received placebo; per-sample allocation not given. Following the first vaccine or placebo injection, samples were taken on day 63. The sample in question was peripheral blood, obtained in a trial of Ad26.COV2.S vaccine versus placebo. These receptors were obtained from a person between 18 and 60 years old who received the Ad26.COV2.S COVID-19 vaccine or a placebo.

The V gene is TRBV5-1, the J gene TRBJ2-5, with D perhaps assigned TRBD1 or TRBD2 (5 bases each). The CDR3 runs 14 residues. Germline V gene data show CDR1 as SGHRS and CDR2 as YFSETQ. V lost 2 bases to trimming and J lost 5 bases, with 13 bases between them. CDR3 DNA: TGCGCCAGCAGCTTTAGGGACCCGAGGGAGACCCAGTACTTC. Its translation is CASSFRDPRETQYF. Together with reference TRBV5-1 and TRBJ2-5, the CDR3 gives the full variable domain: KAGVTQTPRYLIKTRGQQVTLSCSPISGHRSVSWYQQTPGQGLQFLFEYFSETQRNKGNFPGRFSGRQFSNSRSEMNVSTLELGDSALYLCASSFRDPRETQYFGPGTRLLVL.

CDR3 loop: CASSYPGGPRGTGELFF. The CDR3, as DNA: TGTGCCAGCAGTTACCCGGGGGGACCCCGGGGCACCGGGGAGCTGTTTTTT. The rearrangement uses TRBV6-2 or TRBV6-3 and TRBJ2-2, with 7 bases that match TRBD2. The V gene's germline CDR1 is MNHEY and CDR2 SVGEGT. V shed 2 bases, J shed 4 bases, and the junction held 10 bases outside the gene matches. The CDR3 covers 17 residues.

This rearrangement joins TRBV30 to TRBJ1-5; D may be TRBD1 (6 bases). Trimming removed 5 bases at V and 6 bases at J, with 17 bases between. The CDR3 has 14 residues. The germline V gene has CDR1 GTSNPN and CDR2 SVGIG (reference sequence). CDR3 DNA sequence: TGTGCCTGGGATAGGGGCGGGGGCGGTCAGCCCCAGCATTTT. This sequence encodes CAWDRGGGGQPQHF.

V is TRBV6-5 and J is TRBJ2-3; no reliable D call. V gave up 2 bases and J gave up 4 bases, with 10 bases separating them. CDR1 and CDR2 (germline): MNHEY, SVGAGI. The CDR3 runs to 14 residues. In nucleotides, the CDR3 is TGTGCCAGCAGTTACGTGAAGGGATCAGATACGCAGTATTTT. Amino acid sequence: CASSYVKGSDTQYF.

The chain couples TRBV2 to TRBJ2-2; 10 bases fit TRBD1. V was clipped by 7 bases and J by 4 bases; unmatched bases: 6. This CDR3 region has 15 residues. Germline CDR1 SNHLY, CDR2 FYNNEI. For the CDR3, the DNA is TGTGCCAGCATCGCTAGGACAGGGGGCACCGGGGAGCTGTTTTTT. Protein product: CASIARTGGTGELFF.

The CDR3 DNA reads as TGTGCCAGCAGCTTAGGGGGGCAAAGAGGGCACACCTTC. Protein: CASSLGGQRGHTF. The rearrangement uses TRBV7-9 and TRBJ1-2, with a tentative D call TRBD1 (6 bases). Germline CDR1 is SEHNR and CDR2 is FQNEAQ (reference sequence). V was shortened by 1 base and J by 12 bases, with 15 bases between the two germline ends. This CDR3 has 13 residues.

The CDR3 bases are TGTGCCAGCAGCACCGGGACAGGGTCGGGAAACACCATATATTTT. Amino acid sequence: CASSTGTGSGNTIYF. V and J are TRBV9 and TRBJ1-3, with 9 bases that match TRBD1. Germline trimming cut 4 bases from V and 4 bases from J; bases unmatched to any gene: 6. The CDR3 runs to 15 residues. Germline-derived CDR1 and CDR2 are SGDLS and YYNGEE.

The chain combines TRBV30 with TRBJ2-2; D uncertain. V was cut by 7 bases and J by 2 bases, with 8 bases left in between. The length of the CDR3 is 12 residues. Germline values: CDR1 GTSNPN, CDR2 SVGIG (reference sequence). The CDR3 sequence is CAFSENTGELFF. In nucleotides, the CDR3 is TGTGCCTTCAGTGAAAACACCGGGGAGCTGTTTTTT.

The chain couples TRBV6-2 or TRBV6-3 to TRBJ1-5; D is unresolved. CDR1 and CDR2 from the germline V gene are MNHEY and SVGEGT. CDR3 length: 14 residues. Between the trimmed V and J ends, which lost 4 bases and 0 bases, there was a span of 7 bases. In DNA, the CDR3 is TGTGCCAGCAGTTTCAGGTCTAGCAATCAGCCCCAGCATTTT. It codes for CASSFRSSNQPQHF.

The chain recombines TRBV4-3 with TRBJ1-6; D is unclear. V was pared by 0 bases and J by 9 bases, with 18 bases between. CDR1 and CDR2 (germline): LGHNA, YSLEER. The CDR3 has 17 amino acids. This chain's CDR3 is CASSQDHPGNSGSPLHF. For the CDR3, the DNA is TGCGCCAGCAGCCAAGATCACCCGGGAAATTCGGGTTCACCCCTCCACTTT.

This chain joins TRBV30 and TRBJ1-5; D gene uncertain. Germline V gene data show CDR1 as GTSNPN and CDR2 as SVGIG (reference sequence). V was clipped by 2 bases and J by 5 bases, with 13 bases between them. This CDR3 spans 14 amino acids. In DNA, the CDR3 is TGTGCCTGGAGTAATTACGACATACATCAGCCCCAGCATTTT. This codes for CAWSNYDIHQPQHF.

J is TRBJ2-3 and V is TRBV5-1, with D perhaps TRBD2 (6 bases). Germline CDR1 and CDR2: SGHRS and YFSETQ. V was cut by 2 bases and J by 4 bases, with 14 bases left in between. The CDR3 extends over 15 amino acids. CDR3 coding DNA: TGCGCCAGCAGCTTCCTGGAGGGCGGGCCAGATACGCAGTATTTT. Amino acids: CASSFLEGGPDTQYF.